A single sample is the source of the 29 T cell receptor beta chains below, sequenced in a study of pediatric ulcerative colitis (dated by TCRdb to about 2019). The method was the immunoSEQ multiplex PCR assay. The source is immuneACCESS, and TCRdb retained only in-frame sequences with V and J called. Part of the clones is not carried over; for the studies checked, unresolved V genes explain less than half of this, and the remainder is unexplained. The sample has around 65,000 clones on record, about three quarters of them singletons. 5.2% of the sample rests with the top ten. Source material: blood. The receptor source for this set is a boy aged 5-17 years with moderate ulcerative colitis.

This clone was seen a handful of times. CDR3 amino acids: CASSQVRLLDSNQPQHF. The CDR3 DNA is TGCGCCAGCAGCCAAGTAAGGCTGCTGGATAGCAATCAGCCCCAGCATTTT. V is TRBV4-1 and J is TRBJ1-5; no firm D call. Per the germline V gene, CDR1 is MGHRA and CDR2 is YSYEKL. The CDR3 consists of 17 residues. V lost 1 base and J 0 bases, leaving 13 bases between the germline ends.

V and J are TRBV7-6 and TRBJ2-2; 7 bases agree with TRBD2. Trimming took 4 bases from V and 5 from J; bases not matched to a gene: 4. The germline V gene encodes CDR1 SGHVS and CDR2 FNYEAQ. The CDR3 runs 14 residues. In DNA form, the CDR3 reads TGTGCCAGCAGCTCCCTAGCGGATACCGGGGAGCTGTTTTTT. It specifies CASSSLADTGELFF.

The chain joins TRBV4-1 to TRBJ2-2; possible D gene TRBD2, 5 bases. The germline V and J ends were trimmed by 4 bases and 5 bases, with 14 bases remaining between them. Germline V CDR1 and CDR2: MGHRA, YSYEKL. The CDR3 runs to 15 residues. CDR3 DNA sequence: TGCGCCAGCAGCCCCTCTTTGCCGGGGACCGGGGAGCTGTTTTTT. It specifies CASSPSLPGTGELFF.

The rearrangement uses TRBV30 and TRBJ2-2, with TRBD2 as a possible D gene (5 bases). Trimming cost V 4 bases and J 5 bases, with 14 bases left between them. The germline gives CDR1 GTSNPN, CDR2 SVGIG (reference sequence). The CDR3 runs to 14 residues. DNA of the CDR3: TGTGCCTGGACCCCCCCGGGGAGAACCGGGGAGCTGTTTTTT. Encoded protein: CAWTPPGRTGELFF.

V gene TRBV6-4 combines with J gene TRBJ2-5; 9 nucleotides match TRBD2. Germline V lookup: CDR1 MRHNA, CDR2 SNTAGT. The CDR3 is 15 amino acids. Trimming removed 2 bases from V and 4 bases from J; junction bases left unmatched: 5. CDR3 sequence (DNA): TGTGCCAGCAGTGACCCAGGGACTAGCTTAGAGACCCAGTACTTC. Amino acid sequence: CASSDPGTSLETQYF.

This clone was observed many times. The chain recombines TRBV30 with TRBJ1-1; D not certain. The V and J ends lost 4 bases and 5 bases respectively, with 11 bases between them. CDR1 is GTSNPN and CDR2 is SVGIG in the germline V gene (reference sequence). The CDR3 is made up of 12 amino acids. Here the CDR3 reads CAWKSSWTEAFF. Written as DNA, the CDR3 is TGTGCCTGGAAATCGTCATGGACTGAAGCTTTCTTT.

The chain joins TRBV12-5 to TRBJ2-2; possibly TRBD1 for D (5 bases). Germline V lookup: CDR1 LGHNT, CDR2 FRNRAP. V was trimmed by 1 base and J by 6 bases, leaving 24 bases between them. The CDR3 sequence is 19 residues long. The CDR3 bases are TGTGCTAGTGGTTTGGCCATCATAGGGGATAGGGGAAGAGCCGGGGAGCTGTTTTTT. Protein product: CASGLAIIGDRGRAGELFF.

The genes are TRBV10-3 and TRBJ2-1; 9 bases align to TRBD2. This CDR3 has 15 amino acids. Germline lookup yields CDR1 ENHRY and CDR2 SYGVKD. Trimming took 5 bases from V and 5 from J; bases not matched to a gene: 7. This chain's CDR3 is CAISRTSEAHNEQFF. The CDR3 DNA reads TGTGCCATCAGTCGGACTAGCGAAGCCCACAATGAGCAGTTCTTC.

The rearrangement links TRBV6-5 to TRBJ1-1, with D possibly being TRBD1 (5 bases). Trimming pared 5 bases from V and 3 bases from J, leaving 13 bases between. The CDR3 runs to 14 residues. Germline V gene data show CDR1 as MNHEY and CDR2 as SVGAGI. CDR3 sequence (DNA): TGTGCCAGCAGTCCCCGGGCGGGACACACTGAAGCTTTCTTT. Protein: CASSPRAGHTEAFF.

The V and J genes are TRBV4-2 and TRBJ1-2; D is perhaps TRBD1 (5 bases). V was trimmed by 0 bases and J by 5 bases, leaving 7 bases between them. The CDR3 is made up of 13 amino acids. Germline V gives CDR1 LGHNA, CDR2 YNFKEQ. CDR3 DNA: TGTGCCAGCAGCCAAGATCGGGGGTATGGCTACACCTTC. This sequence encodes CASSQDRGYGYTF.

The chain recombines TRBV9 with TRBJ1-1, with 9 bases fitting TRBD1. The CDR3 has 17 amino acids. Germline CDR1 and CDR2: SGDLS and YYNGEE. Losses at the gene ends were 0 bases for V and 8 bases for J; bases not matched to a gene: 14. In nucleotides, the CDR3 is TGTGCCAGCAGCGTAGAACCCGGACAGGGGCAAGTAAGGGAAGCTTTCTTT. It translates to CASSVEPGQGQVREAFF.

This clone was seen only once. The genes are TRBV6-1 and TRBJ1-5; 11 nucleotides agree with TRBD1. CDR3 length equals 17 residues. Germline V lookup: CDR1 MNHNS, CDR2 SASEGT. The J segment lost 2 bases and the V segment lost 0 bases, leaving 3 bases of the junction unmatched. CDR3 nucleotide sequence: TGTGCCAGCAGTGAAGCTCGGACAGGGGGCGGCAATCAGCCCCAGCATTTT. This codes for CASSEARTGGGNQPQHF.

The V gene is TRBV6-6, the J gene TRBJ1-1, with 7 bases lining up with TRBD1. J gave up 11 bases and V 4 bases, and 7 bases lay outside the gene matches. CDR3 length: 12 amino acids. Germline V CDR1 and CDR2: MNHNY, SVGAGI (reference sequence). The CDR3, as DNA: TGTGCCAGCAGTTCCCGACAGGGATCGGCTTTCTTT. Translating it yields CASSSRQGSAFF.

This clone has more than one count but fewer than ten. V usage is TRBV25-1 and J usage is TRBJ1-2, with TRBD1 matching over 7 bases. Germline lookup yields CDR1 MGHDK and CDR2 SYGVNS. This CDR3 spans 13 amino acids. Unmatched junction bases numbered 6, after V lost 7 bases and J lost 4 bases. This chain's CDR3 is CASTPGQSYGYTF. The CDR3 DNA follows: TGTGCCAGCACCCCGGGACAGAGCTATGGCTACACCTTC.

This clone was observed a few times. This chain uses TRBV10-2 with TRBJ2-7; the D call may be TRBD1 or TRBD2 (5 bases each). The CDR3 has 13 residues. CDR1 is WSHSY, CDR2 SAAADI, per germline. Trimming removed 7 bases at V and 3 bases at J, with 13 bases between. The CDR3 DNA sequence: TGCGCCAGCAAAGAGGGACCAGTCTACGAGCAGTACTTC. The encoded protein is CASKEGPVYEQYF.

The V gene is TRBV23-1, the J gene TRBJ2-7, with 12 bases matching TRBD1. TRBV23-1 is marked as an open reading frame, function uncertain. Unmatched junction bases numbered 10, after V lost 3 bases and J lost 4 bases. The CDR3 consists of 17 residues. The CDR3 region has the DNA TGCGCCAGCAGTCACCATAAACGGGACAGGGGGCTTTACGAGCAGTACTTC. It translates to CASSHHKRDRGLYEQYF.

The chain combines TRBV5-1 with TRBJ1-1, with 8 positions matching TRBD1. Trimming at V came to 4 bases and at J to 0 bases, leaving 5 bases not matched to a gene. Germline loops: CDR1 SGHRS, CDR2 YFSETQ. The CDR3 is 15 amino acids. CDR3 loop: CASSKGQVMNTEAFF. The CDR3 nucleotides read TGCGCCAGCAGCAAGGGACAGGTCATGAACACTGAAGCTTTCTTT.

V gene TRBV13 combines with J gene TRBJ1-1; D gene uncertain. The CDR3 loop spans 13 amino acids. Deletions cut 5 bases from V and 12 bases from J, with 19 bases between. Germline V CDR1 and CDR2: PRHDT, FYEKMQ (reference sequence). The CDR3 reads CASSPGGRLGTFF. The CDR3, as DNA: TGTGCCAGCAGCCCCGGAGGCCGCCTAGGAACTTTCTTT. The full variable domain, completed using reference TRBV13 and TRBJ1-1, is AAGVIQSPRHLIKEKRETATLKCYPIPRHDTVYWYQQGPGQDPQFLISFYEKMQSDKGSIPDRFSAQQFSDYHSELNMSSLELGDSALYFCASSPGGRLGTFFGQGTRLTVV.

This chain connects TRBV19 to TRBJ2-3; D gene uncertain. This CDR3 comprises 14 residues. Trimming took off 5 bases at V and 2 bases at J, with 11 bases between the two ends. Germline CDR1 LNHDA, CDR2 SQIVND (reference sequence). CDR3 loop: CASSVVTFTDTQYF. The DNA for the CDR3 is TGTGCCAGTAGTGTCGTCACCTTCACAGATACGCAGTATTTT.

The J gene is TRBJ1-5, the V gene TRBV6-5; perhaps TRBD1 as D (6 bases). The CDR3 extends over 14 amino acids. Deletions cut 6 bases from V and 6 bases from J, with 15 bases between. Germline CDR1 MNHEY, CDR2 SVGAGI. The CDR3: CASSEYRGVQPQHF. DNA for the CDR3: TGTGCCAGCAGCGAATATAGGGGGGTTCAGCCCCAGCATTTT.

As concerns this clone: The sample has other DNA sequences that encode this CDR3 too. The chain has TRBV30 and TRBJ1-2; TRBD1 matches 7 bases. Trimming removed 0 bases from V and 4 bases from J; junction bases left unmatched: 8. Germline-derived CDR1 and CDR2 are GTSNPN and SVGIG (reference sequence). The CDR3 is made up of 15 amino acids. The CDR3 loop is CAWSVQAGTVYGYTF. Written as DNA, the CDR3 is TGTGCCTGGAGTGTACAGGCTGGGACAGTCTATGGCTACACCTTC.

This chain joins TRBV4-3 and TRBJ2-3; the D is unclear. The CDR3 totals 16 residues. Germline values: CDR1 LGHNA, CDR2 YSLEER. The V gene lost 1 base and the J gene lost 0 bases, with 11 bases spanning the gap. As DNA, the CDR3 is TGCGCCAGCAGCCAAGGGCACGGATATAGCACAGATACGCAGTATTTT. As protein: CASSQGHGYSTDTQYF.

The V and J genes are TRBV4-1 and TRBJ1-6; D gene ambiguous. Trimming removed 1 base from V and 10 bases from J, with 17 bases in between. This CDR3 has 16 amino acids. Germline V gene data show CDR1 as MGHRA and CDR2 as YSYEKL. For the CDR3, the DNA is TGCGCCAGCAGCCAAGTTCCTACCTCAGCGGGGTCACCCCTCCACTTT. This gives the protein CASSQVPTSAGSPLHF.

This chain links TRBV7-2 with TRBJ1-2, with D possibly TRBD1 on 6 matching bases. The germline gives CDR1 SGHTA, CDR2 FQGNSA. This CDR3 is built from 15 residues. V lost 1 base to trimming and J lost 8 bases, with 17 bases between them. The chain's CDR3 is CASSLGPQGNIGYTF. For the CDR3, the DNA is TGTGCCAGCAGCTTAGGACCCCAGGGGAACATAGGCTACACCTTC. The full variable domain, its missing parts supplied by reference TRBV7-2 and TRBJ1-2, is GAGVSQSPSNKVTEKGKDVELRCDPISGHTALYWYRQSLGQGLEFLIYFQGNSAPDKSGLPSDRFSAERTGGSVSTLTIQRTQQEDSAVYLCASSLGPQGNIGYTFGSGTRLTVV.

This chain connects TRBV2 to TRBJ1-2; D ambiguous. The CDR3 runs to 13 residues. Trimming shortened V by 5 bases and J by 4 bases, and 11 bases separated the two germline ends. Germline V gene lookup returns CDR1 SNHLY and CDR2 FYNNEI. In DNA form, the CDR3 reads TGTGCCAGCAGTCTGTCGGTGGGCTATGGCTACACCTTC. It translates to CASSLSVGYGYTF.

CDR3 DNA sequence: TGTGCCAGCAGTTACTGGGGACAGGGGAGGTATGGCTACACCTTC. As protein: CASSYWGQGRYGYTF. The rearrangement uses TRBV6-5 and TRBJ1-2, with 10 bases lining up with TRBD1. CDR1 and CDR2 (germline): MNHEY, SVGAGI. After removal of 1 base from V and 5 bases from J, the junction contained 4 bases not matched to a gene. This CDR3 contains 15 residues.

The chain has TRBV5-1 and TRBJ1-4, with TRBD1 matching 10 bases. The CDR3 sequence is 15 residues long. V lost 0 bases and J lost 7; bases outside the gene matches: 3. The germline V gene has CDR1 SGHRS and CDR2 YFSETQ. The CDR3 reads CASSLVGDRGEKLFF. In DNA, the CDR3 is TGCGCCAGCAGCTTGGTCGGGGACAGGGGTGAAAAACTGTTTTTT.

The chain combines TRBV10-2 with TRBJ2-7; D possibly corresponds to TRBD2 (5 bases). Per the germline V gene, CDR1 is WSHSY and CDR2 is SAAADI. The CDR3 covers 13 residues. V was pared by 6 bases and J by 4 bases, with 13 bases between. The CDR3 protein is CASRGRWSYEQYF. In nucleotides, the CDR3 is TGCGCCAGCAGGGGGAGATGGTCTTACGAGCAGTACTTC.

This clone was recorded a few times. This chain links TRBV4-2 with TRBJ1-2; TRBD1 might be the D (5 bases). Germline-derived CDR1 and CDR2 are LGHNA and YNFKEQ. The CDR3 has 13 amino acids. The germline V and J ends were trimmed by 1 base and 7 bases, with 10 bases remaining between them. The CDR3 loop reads CASSQGVGGGYTF. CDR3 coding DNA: TGTGCCAGCAGCCAAGGGGTCGGGGGTGGCTACACCTTC.